This section outlines one T cell receptor beta chain sequence together with its context. This clone is a singleton in its sample. The antigen it recognizes is unknown. Per-nucleotide qualities are absent, and no much larger clonotype sits a single base away. The immunoSEQ Assay, a bias-controlled multiplex PCR, was used to amplify TCRbeta CDR3 regions from genomic DNA. In the paper's pipeline: Nucleated cell counts per sample were estimated from amplification of reference gene primers within the assay. To quantify the absolute abundance of each unique TCRbeta CDR3 rearrangement, sequence reads were collapsed and filtered. For each sample, productive Simpson clonality was calculated as the square root of Simpson's diversity index over productive rearrangements. Sourced from immuneACCESS, this table was stored by TCRdb with only in-frame sequences that have V and J called. A share of the clones is absent; for the studies checked, an unresolved V gene accounts for under half, and the remainder has no known explanation. The DNA gave D and trimming, while V, J and clone size come from that table. This sample lists 210,000 or so clones; around four fifths were detected once. The ten biggest clones cover roughly 5% of the sample.

This entry comes from a study of blood T cell repertoires in COVID-19 (dated by TCRdb to about 2020). Broadly, across the study: Samples covering the acute and convalescent phases of COVID-19 were provided by collaborators in the United States, Italy and Spain. The material from the prospective study consisted of cDNA or gDNA derived from T cells, B-cell-depleted T cells, or PBMCs. The dataset comprised deeply sampled blood TCRbeta repertoires from subjects exposed to, actively infected with, or recovered from COVID-19. A freely available public database, intended as a resource for researchers studying the immune response to SARS-CoV-2, is where the repertoires were released. Samples came from the ongoing ImmuneRACE study (first 160 participants) plus 1,254 subjects from 6 global collaborators. The sample metadata nearly always contained a de-identified subject ID, COVID-19 status, age in years and sex. Where available, HLA class I and class II types were obtained from metadata supplied by the sample provider rather than from assay-based typing.

The research as a whole found: The quantity of clinical and demographic metadata differed by source and by participant and was supplied without curation.

As encoded in the germline V gene, CDR1 is ENHRY while CDR2 is SYGVKD. V is trimmed back by 0 bases and J by 6 bases, and the junction contains 6 bases that no gene match accounts for. Spanning cysteine to phenylalanine, the CDR3 consists of 16 amino acids. The sequence is cut down to CDR3 DNA, 48 bases in frame from base 1. Participants in the prospective study were enrolled through a virtual design, were aged roughly 18 to 100 years, and lived in fewer than 30 United States geographic areas. To assign participants to cohorts, the prospective study relied on clinical history that participants themselves reported in a screening survey and a study questionnaire. Exposed participants were defined as having been in contact with someone with a PCR-confirmed or clinician-diagnosed COVID-19 case within 2 weeks of study entry. Mobile phlebotomists in the prospective study collected whole blood, serum and a nasopharyngeal or oropharyngeal swab from every participant. Additional blood draws and questionnaires over an approximately two-month period could optionally be provided by prospective study participants. Before DNA extraction, prospective study blood samples were shipped either frozen or at room temperature.

This receptor chain uses TRBV10-3 and TRBJ2-1; TRBD2 lines up with 9 middle nucleotides. The sequence came from a woman between 50 and 59 years old who had been exposed to COVID-19. Input material: PBMCs or T cells enriched from blood (not recorded which). The bases read TGTGCCATCAGTGAGTCAGGGCGGGGGGGCAGCAATGAGCAGTTCTTC. The encoded protein is CAISESGRGGSNEQFF.